This T cell receptor (beta chain) was found in a study of T-cell reconstitution after alpha-beta-depleted transplantation in children. Findings of the study overall: Once a year had passed after transplant, T-cell counts and diversity came mostly from newly produced T cells. Expanded clones from the graft, numbering several hundred, reportedly supplied alpha-beta T cells about two months after transplant. Several patients had high TCRbeta diversity at day 60; it came from surviving recipient T cells and thymic progenitors.

The germline V gene encodes CDR1 KGHSH and CDR2 LQKENI. J was trimmed by 5 bases and V by 3 bases; bases with no gene match: 1. The CDR3 extends over 13 amino acids. This sample's TCRbeta library carried unique molecular identifier barcodes. Using its own MiXCR run on the PCR reads, TCRdb lists one record per CDR3 protein. The profile shows almost 600,000 distinct CDR3 sequences, 27% of them singletons. This clonotype was detected only a few times. The antigen is undetermined. Specimen: PBMCs, collected before TCRalphabeta/CD19-depleted stem cell transplant. The chain couples TRBV18 to TRBJ2-4; the match to TRBD2 covers 7 bases. The receptor was derived from a boy in the first two years of life with Wiskott-Aldrich syndrome, due to receive a stem cell transplant. CDR3 in DNA: TGTGCCAGCTCACCGGGGAGGGAAAACATTCAGTACTTC. Translating it yields CASSPGRENIQYF. Looking up the rest from reference TRBV18 and TRBJ2-4 gives the full variable domain: NAGVMQNPRHLVRRRGQEARLRCSPMKGHSHVYWYRQLPEEGLKFMVYLQKENIIDESGMPKERFSAEFPKEGPSILRIQQVVRGDSAAYFCASSPGRENIQYFGAGTRLSVL.